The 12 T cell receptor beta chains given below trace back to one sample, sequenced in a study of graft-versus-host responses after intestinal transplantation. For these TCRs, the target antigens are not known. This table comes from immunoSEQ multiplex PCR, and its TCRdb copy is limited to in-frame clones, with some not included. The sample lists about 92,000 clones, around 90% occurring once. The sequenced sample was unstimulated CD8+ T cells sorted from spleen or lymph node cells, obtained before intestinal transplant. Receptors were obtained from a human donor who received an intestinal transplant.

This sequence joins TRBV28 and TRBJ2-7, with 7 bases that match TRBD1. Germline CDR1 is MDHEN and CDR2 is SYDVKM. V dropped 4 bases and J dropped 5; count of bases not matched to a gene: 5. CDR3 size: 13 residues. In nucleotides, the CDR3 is TGTGCCAGCAGTTCTAGACAGGGCGACGAGCAGTACTTC. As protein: CASSSRQGDEQYF. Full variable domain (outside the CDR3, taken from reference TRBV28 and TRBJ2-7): DVKVTQSSRYLVKRTGEKVFLECVQDMDHENMFWYRQDPGLGLRLIYFSYDVKMKEKGDIPEGYSVSREKKERFSLILESASTNQTSMYLCASSSRQGDEQYFGPGTRLTVT.

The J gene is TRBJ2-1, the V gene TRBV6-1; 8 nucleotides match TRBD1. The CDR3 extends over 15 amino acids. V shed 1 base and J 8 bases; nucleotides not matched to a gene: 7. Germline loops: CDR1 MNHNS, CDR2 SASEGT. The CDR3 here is CASSEGGDRSDEQFF. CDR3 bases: TGTGCCAGCAGTGAAGGGGGGGACAGGTCTGATGAGCAGTTCTTC.

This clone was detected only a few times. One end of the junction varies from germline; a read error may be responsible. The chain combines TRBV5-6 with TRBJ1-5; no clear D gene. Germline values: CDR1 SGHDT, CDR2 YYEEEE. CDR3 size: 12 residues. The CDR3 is CASSAEDTTYSF. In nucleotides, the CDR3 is TGTGCCAGCAGCGCAGAGGATACTACTTACTCTTTT.

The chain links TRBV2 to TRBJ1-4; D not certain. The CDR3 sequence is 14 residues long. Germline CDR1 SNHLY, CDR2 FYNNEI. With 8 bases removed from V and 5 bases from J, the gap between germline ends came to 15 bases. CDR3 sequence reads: CASGSRFSNEKLFF. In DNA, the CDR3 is TGTGCCAGCGGGTCCCGTTTTTCGAATGAAAAACTGTTTTTT.

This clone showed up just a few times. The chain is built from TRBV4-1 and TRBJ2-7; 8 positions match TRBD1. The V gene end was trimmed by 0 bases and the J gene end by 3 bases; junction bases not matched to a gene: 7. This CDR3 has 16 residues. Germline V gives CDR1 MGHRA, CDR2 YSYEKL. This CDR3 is CASSQERTGPFYEQYF. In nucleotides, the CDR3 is TGCGCCAGCAGCCAAGAAAGGACAGGGCCTTTCTACGAGCAGTACTTC.

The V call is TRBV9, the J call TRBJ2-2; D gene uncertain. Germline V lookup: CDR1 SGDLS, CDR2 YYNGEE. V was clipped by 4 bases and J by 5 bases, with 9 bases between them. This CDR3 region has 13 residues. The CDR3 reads CASSPASTGELFF. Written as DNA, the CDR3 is TGTGCCAGCAGCCCCGCTTCGACCGGGGAGCTGTTTTTT. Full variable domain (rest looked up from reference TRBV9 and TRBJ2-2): DSGVTQTPKHLITATGQRVTLRCSPRSGDLSVYWYQQSLDQGLQFLIQYYNGEERAKGNILERFSAQQFPDLHSELNLSSLELGDSALYFCASSPASTGELFFGEGSRLTVL.

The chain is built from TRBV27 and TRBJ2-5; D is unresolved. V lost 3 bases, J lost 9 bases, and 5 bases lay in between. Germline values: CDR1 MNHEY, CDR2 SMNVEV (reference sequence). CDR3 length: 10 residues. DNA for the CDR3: TGTGCCAGCAGTTTTGGGCCCCAGTACTTC. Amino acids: CASSFGPQYF.

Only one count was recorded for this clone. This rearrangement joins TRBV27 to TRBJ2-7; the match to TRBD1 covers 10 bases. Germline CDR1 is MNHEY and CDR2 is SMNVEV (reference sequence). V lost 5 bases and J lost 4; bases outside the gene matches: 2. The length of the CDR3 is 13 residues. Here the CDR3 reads CASSGDRGYEQYF. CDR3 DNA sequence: TGTGCCAGCAGTGGGGACAGGGGATACGAGCAGTACTTC.

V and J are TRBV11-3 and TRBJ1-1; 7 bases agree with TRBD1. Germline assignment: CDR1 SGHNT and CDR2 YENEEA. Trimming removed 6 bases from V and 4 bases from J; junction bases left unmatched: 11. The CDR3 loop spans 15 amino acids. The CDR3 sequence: CASSSSGTDRTEAFF. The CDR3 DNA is TGTGCCAGCAGTTCATCCGGGACAGACCGCACTGAAGCTTTCTTT.

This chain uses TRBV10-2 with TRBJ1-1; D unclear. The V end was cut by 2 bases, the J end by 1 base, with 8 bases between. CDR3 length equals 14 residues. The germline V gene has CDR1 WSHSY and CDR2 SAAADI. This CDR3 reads CASSEGQRNTEAFF. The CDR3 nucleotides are TGCGCCAGCAGTGAGGGGCAGCGGAACACTGAAGCTTTCTTT.

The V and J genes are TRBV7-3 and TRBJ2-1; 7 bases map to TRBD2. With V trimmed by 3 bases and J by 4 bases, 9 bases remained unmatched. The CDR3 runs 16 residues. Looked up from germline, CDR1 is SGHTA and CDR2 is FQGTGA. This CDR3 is CASSFTGGSAYNEQFF. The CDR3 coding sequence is TGTGCCAGCAGCTTTACGGGGGGATCGGCATACAATGAGCAGTTCTTC.

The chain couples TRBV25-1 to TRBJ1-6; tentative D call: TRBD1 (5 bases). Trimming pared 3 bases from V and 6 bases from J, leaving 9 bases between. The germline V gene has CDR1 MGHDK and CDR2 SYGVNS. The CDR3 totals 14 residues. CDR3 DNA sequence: TGTGCCAGCAGTGAGGGGGGAAGTAATTCACCCCTCCACTTT. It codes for CASSEGGSNSPLHF.